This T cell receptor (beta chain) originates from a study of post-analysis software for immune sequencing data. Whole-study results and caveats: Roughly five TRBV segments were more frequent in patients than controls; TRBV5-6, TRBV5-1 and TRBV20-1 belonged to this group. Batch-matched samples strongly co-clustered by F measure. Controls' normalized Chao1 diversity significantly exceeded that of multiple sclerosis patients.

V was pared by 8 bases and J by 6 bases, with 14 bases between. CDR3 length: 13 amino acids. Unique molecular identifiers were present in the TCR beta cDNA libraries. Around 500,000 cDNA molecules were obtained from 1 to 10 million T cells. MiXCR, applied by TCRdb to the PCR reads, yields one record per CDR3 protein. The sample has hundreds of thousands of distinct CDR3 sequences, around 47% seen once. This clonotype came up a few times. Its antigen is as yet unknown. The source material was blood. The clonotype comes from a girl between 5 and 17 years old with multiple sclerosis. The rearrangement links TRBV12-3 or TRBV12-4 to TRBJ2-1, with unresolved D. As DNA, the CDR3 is TGTGCCAGCCTACCTGGGCTAGGCAATGAGCAGTTCTTC. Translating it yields CASLPGLGNEQFF.